What follows is one T cell receptor beta chain and its context. Its antigen is unknown. The entry originates in a study of cytomegalovirus exposure and HLA in healthy donors. Study-wide results and caveats: In vitro testing confirmed a few CMV-associated chains as specific for CMV antigens. The Asian-associated ancestry cluster reportedly had fewer N-insertions than the roughly 720-donor mean in a later analysis. Rarity held for most TCR sequences, but there were some public TCRs that occurred in many donors. Solely CMV serostatus was available to characterize immune exposure.

Per the germline V gene, CDR1 is KGHSH and CDR2 is LQKENI. The length of the CDR3 is 14 residues. V was shortened by 0 bases and J by 3 bases, with 9 bases between the two germline ends. Researchers ran the PCR with 60 Vbeta and 13 Jbeta primers. The method was immunoSEQ multiplex PCR; TCRdb's version includes in-frame clones alone and lacks a portion of them. The sample lists under 150,000 clones; 75% to 85% were seen once. The sequence derives from a man aged 25-45 years in good health and CMV-seronegative. The rearrangement joins TRBV18 to TRBJ2-7; D gene uncertain. Sequencing was done on a sample of PBMCs. The CDR3 coding sequence is TGTGCCAGCTCACCACCGAATGGGCGCTACGAGCAGTACTTC. Translating gives CASSPPNGRYEQYF.